Listed here are 8 T cell receptor beta chains from one sample, sequenced in a study of T cell responses to AZD1222 COVID-19 vaccine. Using immunoSEQ multiplex PCR, the repertoire was profiled, and TCRdb retains in-frame clones only, with some absent. The sample holds around 30,000 clones, about nine tenths seen once. Specimen: peripheral blood, collected on day 0 of AZD1222 vaccination. These receptors all come from an adult in good health.

The gene calls are TRBV2 and TRBJ2-1; 13 bases map to TRBD2. The CDR3 loop spans 16 amino acids. With 2 bases clipped from V and 9 bases from J, the junction kept 7 bases outside the gene matches. From germline, CDR1 is SNHLY and CDR2 FYNNEI. CDR3 loop: CASSERGLAGKGEQFF. The CDR3 DNA sequence: TGTGCCAGCAGTGAACGGGGACTAGCGGGGAAGGGTGAGCAGTTCTTC. The full variable domain, completed using reference TRBV2 and TRBJ2-1, is EPEVTQTPSHQVTQMGQEVILRCVPISNHLYFYWYRQILGQKVEFLVSFYNNEISEKSEIFDDQFSVERPDGSNFTLKIRSTKLEDSAMYFCASSERGLAGKGEQFFGPGTRLTVL.

The rearrangement uses TRBV5-8 and TRBJ1-5; TRBD1 aligns across 10 bases. The length of the CDR3 is 14 residues. With 4 bases clipped from V and 9 bases from J, the junction kept 7 bases outside the gene matches. In germline, CDR1 is SGHTS, CDR2 YDEGEE. The CDR3 loop is CASSGTGAWWPQHF. The CDR3 coding sequence is TGTGCCAGCAGCGGGACAGGGGCCTGGTGGCCCCAGCATTTT.

The chain is built from TRBV2 and TRBJ2-5, with a tentative D call TRBD2 (5 bases). The germline CDR1 and CDR2 sequences are SNHLY and FYNNEI. V lost 4 bases and J lost 4, with 16 bases in between. This CDR3 comprises 15 residues. The CDR3 coding sequence is TGTGCCAGCAGTGTAACAGAGGGTACGGTAGAGACCCAGTACTTC. This codes for CASSVTEGTVETQYF.

This clone showed up just once. The chain has TRBV7-9 and TRBJ1-2; no clear D. The CDR3 totals 14 residues. The germline V gene encodes CDR1 SEHNR and CDR2 FQNEAQ (reference sequence). Trimming took off 5 bases at V and 7 bases at J, with 17 bases between the two ends. The CDR3 nucleotides are TGTGCCAGCAGCGCGTCCCCCGTAAAGGGTGGCTACACCTTC. This sequence encodes CASSASPVKGGYTF.

This clone has only one observation. The J gene is TRBJ1-3, the V gene TRBV29-1, with D uncertain. Germline CDR1 reads SQVTM; CDR2 reads ANQGSEA. The CDR3 runs 17 residues. V was pared by 0 bases and J by 3 bases, with 18 bases between. CDR3 residues: CSVEERSLGFVGNTIYF. DNA of the CDR3: TGCAGCGTTGAAGAGCGGTCCCTAGGGTTTGTTGGAAACACCATATATTTT.

This clone was seen just once. The V gene is TRBV5-1, the J gene TRBJ1-2, with TRBD1 matching 7 bases. The CDR3 loop spans 14 amino acids. The V segment lost 0 bases and the J segment 9 bases; nucleotides outside the gene matches: 8. Germline V gene lookup returns CDR1 SGHRS and CDR2 YFSETQ. CDR3 loop: CASSLAVGGGSYTF. CDR3 in DNA: TGCGCCAGCAGCTTGGCAGTAGGGGGCGGAAGCTACACCTTC.

The chain combines TRBV6-5 with TRBJ2-2, with a possible D match to TRBD1 (6 bases). This CDR3 spans 16 amino acids. Germline V gene sequence: CDR1 MNHEY, CDR2 SVGAGI. The V end was cut by 4 bases, the J end by 1 base, with 13 bases between. CDR3 in amino acids: CASSLGTTGNTGELFF. The CDR3, as DNA: TGTGCCAGCAGTTTAGGAACGACAGGGAACACCGGGGAGCTGTTTTTT.

The chain employs TRBV9 and TRBJ2-3, with 11 bases that match TRBD1. CDR1 SGDLS and CDR2 YYNGEE come from the germline V gene. The CDR3 is 15 amino acids. Trimming cost V 3 bases and J 4 bases; bases outside gene matches: 4. CDR3 nucleotide sequence: TGTGCCAGCAGCGGGACAGGGGGCAGGGCAGATACGCAGTATTTT. This sequence encodes CASSGTGGRADTQYF.